The T cell receptor beta chain described here comes from a study of OX40 agonist ivuxolimab in advanced cancers. Sequencing was performed with immunoSEQ multiplex PCR; in TCRdb, only in-frame clones are kept and a portion is missing. The table records about 53,000 clones, around 75% of them present only once. The germline V gene has CDR1 LGHNA and CDR2 YNFKEQ. The CDR3 is made up of 17 amino acids. Trimming removed 0 bases from V and 5 bases from J, with 16 bases in between. V usage is TRBV4-2 and J usage is TRBJ2-2; possibly TRBD1 or TRBD2 for D (5 bases each). The TCR sequence derives from an adult with an advanced solid tumor such as melanoma, head and neck, liver or kidney cancer. Sequenced here: CD4+ or CD8+ T cells sorted from blood, sampled in a trial of the OX40 agonist ivuxolimab. The CDR3 reads CASSQEAAGSPTGELFF. The CDR3 DNA follows: TGTGCCAGCAGCCAAGAGGCAGCAGGGAGTCCAACCGGGGAGCTGTTTTTT.